These T cell receptor beta chains were read from a single sample in a study of OX40 agonist ivuxolimab in advanced cancers. Sequencing used immunoSEQ multiplex PCR; TCRdb keeps in-frame clones, though not all of them. The data show roughly 60,000 clones, just over 85% seen once. The material sequenced was CD4+ or CD8+ T cells sorted from blood, taken in a trial of the OX40 agonist ivuxolimab. These receptors came from an adult with an advanced solid tumor such as melanoma, head and neck, liver or kidney cancer. The CDR3 runs from the conserved cysteine through the conserved F or W. The D gene is left open where the match is weak. Clone size is stated in some rows and not others, as once, few, many or a class when expanded.

d_call: NA; v_call: TRBV11-2; j_call: TRBJ2-6; clone_size: NA; cdr3_nt: TGTGCCAGCAGCTTAGTACCAGTTCGGGTCGGCTCTGGGGCCAACGTCCTGACTTTC; cdr3_aa: CASSLVPVRVGSGANVLTF
d_call: TRBD2; v_call: TRBV6-5; j_call: TRBJ2-1; clone_size: NA; cdr3_nt: TGTGCCAGCAGTTACGTGCTAGCGGGGTACAATGAGCAGTTCTTC; cdr3_aa: CASSYVLAGYNEQFF
d_call: NA; v_call: TRBV10-3; j_call: TRBJ1-4; clone_size: NA; cdr3_nt: TGTGCCATCAGTGAGGCCAAGGGCTATGAAAAACTGTTTTTT; cdr3_aa: CAISEAKGYEKLFF
d_call: TRBD1; v_call: TRBV28; j_call: TRBJ2-2; clone_size: NA; cdr3_nt: TGTGCCAGCCGGGGACAGGGGAACACCGGGGAGCTGTTTTTT; cdr3_aa: CASRGQGNTGELFF
d_call: TRBD1; v_call: TRBV4-1; j_call: TRBJ2-6; clone_size: NA; cdr3_nt: TGCGCCAGCAGCCAGATAGGGACAGGCCTCTCTGGGGCCAACGTCCTGACTTTC; cdr3_aa: CASSQIGTGLSGANVLTF
d_call: TRBD2; v_call: TRBV4-2; j_call: TRBJ2-5; clone_size: NA; cdr3_nt: TGTGCCAGCAGCCAAGAGAACAAGGGACTAAGGGGCCAAGAGACCCAGTACTTC; cdr3_aa: CASSQENKGLRGQETQYF
d_call: TRBD2; v_call: TRBV4-2; j_call: TRBJ2-2; clone_size: NA; cdr3_nt: TGTGCCAGCAGCCACCTGGGACTAGCGGACACCGGGGAGCTGTTTTTT; cdr3_aa: CASSHLGLADTGELFF
d_call: NA; v_call: TRBV13; j_call: TRBJ1-6; clone_size: NA; cdr3_nt: TGTGCCAGCAGCTTGAACAGGCAGGATTCACCCCTCCACTTT; cdr3_aa: CASSLNRQDSPLHF
d_call: NA; v_call: TRBV4-2; j_call: TRBJ2-5; clone_size: NA; cdr3_nt: TGTGCCAGCAGGGCCCTCCGGGGCCCCCCCTGGGCGGCCCAGTACTTC; cdr3_aa: CASRALRGPPWAAQYF
d_call: TRBD2; v_call: TRBV5-1; j_call: TRBJ2-1; clone_size: NA; cdr3_nt: TGCGCCAGCAGCTTGTTCGGGACTAGCGGGGGACACTACAATGAGCAGTTCTTC; cdr3_aa: CASSLFGTSGGHYNEQFF
d_call: NA; v_call: TRBV18; j_call: TRBJ1-3; clone_size: NA; cdr3_nt: TGTGCCAGCTCACCATTCGCACAGACTTCTGGAAACACCATATATTTT; cdr3_aa: CASSPFAQTSGNTIYF
d_call: NA; v_call: TRBV13; j_call: TRBJ2-7; clone_size: NA; cdr3_nt: TGTGCCAGCAGCCAGGAGGGGTCGGGCTCCTACGAGCAGTACTTC; cdr3_aa: CASSQEGSGSYEQYF
d_call: TRBD1; v_call: TRBV15; j_call: TRBJ2-7; clone_size: NA; cdr3_nt: TGTGCCACCAGCAGCCGGGGACAGGGGCCCTACGAGCAGTACTTC; cdr3_aa: CATSSRGQGPYEQYF
d_call: TRBD2; v_call: TRBV5-6; j_call: TRBJ2-2; clone_size: NA; cdr3_nt: TGTGCCAGCAGCTCGATTGGGGTAGCGGGAGCAAGGACCGGGGAGCTGTTTTTT; cdr3_aa: CASSSIGVAGARTGELFF
d_call: NA; v_call: TRBV7-8; j_call: TRBJ2-2; clone_size: NA; cdr3_nt: TGTGCCAGCAGCTTAGTGGGAGGGGGCGTCACCGGGGAGCTGTTTTTT; cdr3_aa: CASSLVGGGVTGELFF
d_call: TRBD1; v_call: TRBV9; j_call: TRBJ1-2; clone_size: NA; cdr3_nt: TGTGCCAGCAGCGACCCCAATTGGGGGACAGGCCTTCGGTATGGCTACACCTTC; cdr3_aa: CASSDPNWGTGLRYGYTF
d_call: TRBD1; v_call: TRBV28; j_call: TRBJ1-1; clone_size: NA; cdr3_nt: TGTGCCAGCAGTTTCCCCTCAGGGGGTCCTGAAGCTTTCTTT; cdr3_aa: CASSFPSGGPEAFF
d_call: NA; v_call: TRBV18; j_call: TRBJ2-5; clone_size: NA; cdr3_nt: TGTGCCAGCTCAGGTGGCGTTCAAGAGACCCAGTACTTC; cdr3_aa: CASSGGVQETQYF
d_call: TRBD1; v_call: TRBV7-9; j_call: TRBJ1-2; clone_size: NA; cdr3_nt: TGTGCCAGCAGCACCGGGACAGGGGGCATAAGTTACACCTTC; cdr3_aa: CASSTGTGGISYTF
d_call: TRBD2; v_call: TRBV6-1; j_call: TRBJ2-3; clone_size: NA; cdr3_nt: TGTGCCAGCAGTGCCTTTTTAGCGGGGGGGAACACAGATACGCAGTATTTT; cdr3_aa: CASSAFLAGGNTDTQYF
d_call: NA; v_call: TRBV28; j_call: TRBJ2-1; clone_size: NA; cdr3_nt: TGTGCCAGCAGTTTAGGGGGAGCTGGGAACAATGAGCAGTTCTTC; cdr3_aa: CASSLGGAGNNEQFF
d_call: NA; v_call: TRBV6-1; j_call: TRBJ2-2; clone_size: NA; cdr3_nt: TGTGCCAGCAGTGCTGGGTGGAACACCGGGGAGCTGTTTTTT; cdr3_aa: CASSAGWNTGELFF
d_call: NA; v_call: TRBV7-6; j_call: TRBJ2-6; clone_size: NA; cdr3_nt: TGTGCCAGCAGCTTAGTCACGTCTGGGGCCAACGTCCTGACTTTC; cdr3_aa: CASSLVTSGANVLTF
d_call: TRBD1; v_call: TRBV2; j_call: TRBJ2-2; clone_size: NA; cdr3_nt: TGTGCCAGCAGGATGACAGGGGTCAACACCGGGGAGCTGTTTTTT; cdr3_aa: CASRMTGVNTGELFF
d_call: NA; v_call: TRBV7-9; j_call: TRBJ2-5; clone_size: NA; cdr3_nt: TGTGCCAGCAGCAACCTCAGGGGAGAAGAGACCCAGTACTTC; cdr3_aa: CASSNLRGEETQYF
d_call: TRBD1; v_call: TRBV19; j_call: TRBJ1-2; clone_size: NA; cdr3_nt: TGTGCCAGTAGTATAGGCGGGACAGGTAACTATGGCTACACCTTC; cdr3_aa: CASSIGGTGNYGYTF
d_call: NA; v_call: TRBV5-1; j_call: TRBJ1-2; clone_size: NA; cdr3_nt: TGCGCCAGCAGCTTGGCACAGGGTGGAGGTGGCTACACCTTC; cdr3_aa: CASSLAQGGGGYTF
d_call: TRBD1; v_call: TRBV7-9; j_call: TRBJ1-4; clone_size: NA; cdr3_nt: TGTGCCAGCAGCCGAGGACAGGGGGAAAAACTGTTTTTT; cdr3_aa: CASSRGQGEKLFF
d_call: TRBD2; v_call: TRBV4-1; j_call: TRBJ2-7; clone_size: NA; cdr3_nt: TGCGCCAGCAGCCAAGTAATTAGCGGGGGCTCCTACGAGCAGTACTTC; cdr3_aa: CASSQVISGGSYEQYF
d_call: NA; v_call: TRBV5-1; j_call: TRBJ2-3; clone_size: NA; cdr3_nt: TGCGCCAGCAGCTTGTCGTCAGGGAGCACAGATACGCAGTATTTT; cdr3_aa: CASSLSSGSTDTQYF
d_call: NA; v_call: TRBV5-4; j_call: TRBJ2-1; clone_size: NA; cdr3_nt: TGTGCCAGCAGCCCCAACAGCCTTTACAATGAGCAGTTCTTC; cdr3_aa: CASSPNSLYNEQFF
d_call: NA; v_call: TRBV5-4; j_call: TRBJ2-2; clone_size: NA; cdr3_nt: TGTGCCAGCAGCTCACCAAGGGGAACGAACACCGGGGAGCTGTTTTTT; cdr3_aa: CASSSPRGTNTGELFF
d_call: NA; v_call: TRBV20-1; j_call: TRBJ1-1; clone_size: NA; cdr3_nt: TGCAGTGCTAGCAAGGTGGCTGAAGCTTTCTTT; cdr3_aa: CSASKVAEAFF
d_call: TRBD1; v_call: TRBV6-6; j_call: TRBJ1-4; clone_size: NA; cdr3_nt: TGTGCCAGCAGAACCGGGACAGAATTCGAAAAACTGTTTTTT; cdr3_aa: CASRTGTEFEKLFF
d_call: NA; v_call: TRBV19; j_call: TRBJ2-5; clone_size: NA; cdr3_nt: TGTGCCAGTAGTATCCCAGGGGGGTGGGAGACCCAGTACTTC; cdr3_aa: CASSIPGGWETQYF
d_call: NA; v_call: TRBV6-1; j_call: TRBJ1-3; clone_size: NA; cdr3_nt: TGTGCCAGCAGTGAAGGCTGGATAGGTGGAAACACCATATATTTT; cdr3_aa: CASSEGWIGGNTIYF
d_call: TRBD1; v_call: TRBV6-4; j_call: TRBJ2-5; clone_size: NA; cdr3_nt: TGTGCCAGCAGTGACGGAACAGGGGGCGCGGAGACCCAGTACTTC; cdr3_aa: CASSDGTGGAETQYF
d_call: NA; v_call: TRBV7-2; j_call: TRBJ2-2; clone_size: NA; cdr3_nt: TGTGCCAGCAGCTTAGGGACAGCTCTCGCGAACACCGGGGAGCTGTTTTTT; cdr3_aa: CASSLGTALANTGELFF
d_call: TRBD2; v_call: TRBV19; j_call: TRBJ2-7; clone_size: NA; cdr3_nt: TGTGCCAGTAGTATCGGCGGGGGACCAACCTACGAGCAGTACTTC; cdr3_aa: CASSIGGGPTYEQYF
d_call: TRBD1; v_call: TRBV6-6; j_call: TRBJ2-7; clone_size: NA; cdr3_nt: TGTGCCAGCAGGCCGGGACAGGCCTACGAGCAGTACTTC; cdr3_aa: CASRPGQAYEQYF
d_call: NA; v_call: TRBV4-2; j_call: TRBJ1-1; clone_size: NA; cdr3_nt: TGTGCCAGCAGCCAAGAGGGTTGGGAAGCTTTCTTT; cdr3_aa: CASSQEGWEAFF
d_call: NA; v_call: TRBV6-5; j_call: TRBJ1-2; clone_size: NA; cdr3_nt: TGTGCCAGCAGTCAACCAAAAACAGGGATCTATGGCTACACCTTC; cdr3_aa: CASSQPKTGIYGYTF
d_call: TRBD1; v_call: TRBV9; j_call: TRBJ1-5; clone_size: NA; cdr3_nt: TGTGCCAGCAGCGTACTCAATCGTCCGGACAGGGGGCCGAATCAGCCCCAGCATTTT; cdr3_aa: CASSVLNRPDRGPNQPQHF
d_call: TRBD1; v_call: TRBV5-5; j_call: TRBJ2-6; clone_size: NA; cdr3_nt: TGTGCCAGCGGGACAGGGGGTACGTCTGGGGCCAACGTCCTGACTTTC; cdr3_aa: CASGTGGTSGANVLTF
d_call: NA; v_call: TRBV4-2; j_call: TRBJ1-5; clone_size: NA; cdr3_nt: TGTGCCAGCAGCCAAGATGCTAGTAGGCAGCCCCAGCATTTT; cdr3_aa: CASSQDASRQPQHF
d_call: NA; v_call: TRBV21-1; j_call: TRBJ2-3; clone_size: NA; cdr3_nt: TGTGCCAGCAGCAGGCCAGCCGCACCCACAGATACGCAGTATTTT; cdr3_aa: CASSRPAAPTDTQYF
d_call: TRBD1; v_call: TRBV28; j_call: TRBJ2-2; clone_size: NA; cdr3_nt: TGTGCCAGCCAGGGGGCGACGCGCACCGGGGAGCTGTTTTTT; cdr3_aa: CASQGATRTGELFF
d_call: NA; v_call: TRBV2; j_call: TRBJ2-2; clone_size: few; cdr3_nt: TGTGCCAGTGGACAGACGAACACCGGGGAGCTGTTTTTT; cdr3_aa: CASGQTNTGELFF
d_call: NA; v_call: TRBV4-1; j_call: TRBJ2-4; clone_size: NA; cdr3_nt: TGCGCCAGCAGCCGTACCTCCCAGGTAGCCAAAAACATTCAGTACTTC; cdr3_aa: CASSRTSQVAKNIQYF
d_call: TRBD1; v_call: TRBV5-6; j_call: TRBJ2-7; clone_size: once; cdr3_nt: TGTGCCAGCAGCCGCGGCCTGACAGGGAACTACGAGCAGTACTTC; cdr3_aa: CASSRGLTGNYEQYF
d_call: NA; v_call: TRBV28; j_call: TRBJ2-3; clone_size: NA; cdr3_nt: TGTGCCAGCGGAGCGGGCCATATCGACACAGATACGCAGTATTTT; cdr3_aa: CASGAGHIDTDTQYF
d_call: TRBD1; v_call: TRBV5-1; j_call: TRBJ2-4; clone_size: NA; cdr3_nt: TGCGCCAGCAGCTTGGGGGACAGAGATAGAGCAAACATTCAGTACTTC; cdr3_aa: CASSLGDRDRANIQYF
d_call: NA; v_call: TRBV19; j_call: TRBJ1-6; clone_size: NA; cdr3_nt: TGTGCCAGTGGGCCGGCAGTTAATTCACCCCTCCACTTT; cdr3_aa: CASGPAVNSPLHF
d_call: TRBD1; v_call: TRBV2; j_call: TRBJ1-5; clone_size: few; cdr3_nt: TGTGCCAGCAGTCCTGGACCGGGACAGGGTAGCCAGCCCCAGCATTTT; cdr3_aa: CASSPGPGQGSQPQHF
d_call: NA; v_call: TRBV28; j_call: TRBJ2-7; clone_size: NA; cdr3_nt: TGTGCCAGCAGTTTAAGGAATACGGGCCCACATCGAGGCGAGCAGTACTTC; cdr3_aa: CASSLRNTGPHRGEQYF